This T cell receptor (beta chain) was retrieved from a study of cytomegalovirus exposure and HLA in healthy donors. Amplification used 60 Vbeta primers and 13 Jbeta primers. The assay was immunoSEQ multiplex PCR, and TCRdb's table has in-frame clones only and misses some. The sample includes around 39,000 clones, 60% to 80% seen only once; the top ten take roughly 1.5%. This CDR3 has 13 residues. Between the trimmed V and J ends, which lost 0 bases and 3 bases, there was a span of 8 bases. Germline V CDR1 and CDR2: GTSNPN, SVGIG (reference sequence). With regard to this clone: Its antigen is not identified.

Whole-study findings and limits: In a later analysis, HLA-associated TCR beta chains were more clonally expanded than equally common others. For most TCR sequences rarity was the rule, although some public TCRs occurred in many donors. The study labeled 150 to 200 TCR beta chains cytomegalovirus-associated. With DRB1 most and HLA-C fewest, TCR association rates differed between HLA loci in a later analysis.

This TCR derives from a man aged 25 to 40 in good health and CMV-seronegative. The chain carries TRBV30 and TRBJ1-1; D is unclear. Sequencing was performed on PBMCs. CDR3 region: CAWSVLGHTEAFF. CDR3 bases: TGTGCCTGGAGTGTTTTGGGCCACACTGAAGCTTTCTTT.